The sample holds many counts of the clone carrying this TCR beta chain. The target antigen is unknown. The CDR3 has 14 amino acids. Trimming shortened V by 6 bases and J by 3 bases, and 14 bases separated the two germline ends. In germline, CDR1 is MDHEN, CDR2 SYDVKM. The sample originates from a study of Graves' ophthalmopathy and Graves' hyperthyroidism. For repertoire sequencing, the TCR beta CDR3 regions were amplified from RNA transcripts. An initial RT-PCR round employing HTBI primers preceded a second-round multiplex PCR. TCRdb processed the multiplex PCR reads anew with MiXCR; each CDR3 protein has one entry. Here the sample spans approximately 500,000 distinct CDR3 sequences, under 15% being singletons. Study results and limitations: The model achieved under 71% sensitivity and around 78% specificity for ophthalmopathy progression. Using 13 signatures, a model distinguished ophthalmopathy from stable hyperthyroidism, reaching 85% to 90% sensitivity and approximately 81% specificity. Blood shared most expanded thyroid clonotypes above 0.001 frequency.

The TCR comes from a woman aged 25 to 39 with Graves' ophthalmopathy. Sequenced: blood. The chain uses TRBV28 and TRBJ2-5, with D maybe TRBD1 (5 bases). The CDR3, as DNA: TGTGCCAGCAGCCCTAGGACAAATAAAGAGACCCAGTACTTC. Protein sequence: CASSPRTNKETQYF.